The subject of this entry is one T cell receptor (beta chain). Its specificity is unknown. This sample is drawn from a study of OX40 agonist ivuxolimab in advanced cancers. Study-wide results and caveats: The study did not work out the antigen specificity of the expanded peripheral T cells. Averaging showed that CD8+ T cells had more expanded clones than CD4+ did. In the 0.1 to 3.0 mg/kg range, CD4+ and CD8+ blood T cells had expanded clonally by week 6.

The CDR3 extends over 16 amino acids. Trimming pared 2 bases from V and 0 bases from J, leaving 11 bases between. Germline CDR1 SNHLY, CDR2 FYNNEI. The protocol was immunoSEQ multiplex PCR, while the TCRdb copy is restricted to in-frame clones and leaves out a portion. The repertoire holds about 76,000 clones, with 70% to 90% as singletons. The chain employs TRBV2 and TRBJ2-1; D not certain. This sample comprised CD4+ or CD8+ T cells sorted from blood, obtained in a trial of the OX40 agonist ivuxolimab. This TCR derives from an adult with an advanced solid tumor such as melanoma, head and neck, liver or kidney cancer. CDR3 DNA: TGTGCCAGCAGTGAAATACGGCGGAACTCCTACAATGAGCAGTTCTTC. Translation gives CASSEIRRNSYNEQFF.